The 22 T cell receptor beta chains listed next were all sequenced from one sample in a study of beta chain features in type 1 diabetes. Expressed TCRB transcripts were sequenced, since all the RNA that had been isolated was reverse transcribed. Clones were sequenced by immunoSEQ multiplex PCR, and TCRdb holds only the in-frame ones, with some missing. The repertoire includes some 230,000 clones, 9% to 10% of them detected once, and 0.03% to 0.04% sits in the top ten. The sequenced sample consisted of naive CD4+ T cells from blood. The receptors stem from a woman aged 18 to 35 in good health.

This clone was seen a handful of times. The gene calls are TRBV5-4 and TRBJ2-5; D is unclear. V was clipped by 4 bases and J by 5 bases, with 9 bases between them. CDR1 SGHNT and CDR2 YYREEE come from the germline V gene (reference sequence). This CDR3 is 12 amino acids long. The CDR3 nucleotides are TGTGCCAGCAGCCAAGGAGAGGAGACCCAGTACTTC. Translation gives CASSQGEETQYF.

This chain joins TRBV2 and TRBJ2-5; 11 nucleotides line up with TRBD2. The CDR3 loop spans 16 amino acids. The germline CDR1 and CDR2 sequences are SNHLY and FYNNEI. V trimming: 2 bases; J trimming: 2 bases; junction bases outside the gene matches: 4. The DNA for the CDR3 is TGTGCCAGCAGTGAAAAGGTAGCGGGAGGGCAAGAGACCCAGTACTTC. Its translation: CASSEKVAGGQETQYF.

V gene TRBV5-1 combines with J gene TRBJ1-2; 7 positions agree with TRBD1. Germline V gene data show CDR1 as SGHRS and CDR2 as YFSETQ. This CDR3 contains 13 residues. V shed 6 bases, J shed 0 bases, and the junction held 2 bases outside the gene matches. The CDR3 bases are TGCGCCAGCACCGGGACAGCTAACTATGGCTACACCTTC. Amino acids: CASTGTANYGYTF.

V and J are TRBV6-5 and TRBJ1-6; a weak D match, TRBD1 (6 bases). CDR1 and CDR2 from the germline V gene are MNHEY and SVGAGI. The CDR3 extends over 14 amino acids. Trimming shortened V by 9 bases and J by 2 bases, and 11 bases separated the two germline ends. CDR3 residues: CASRGGPYNSPLHF. In nucleotides, the CDR3 is TGTGCCAGTAGGGGGGGCCCCTATAATTCACCCCTCCACTTT.

The table lists this clone with a few counts. Here the CDR3 DNA reads TGCAGCGTTGGGCATGTTAGCGCGGGGGTCTACAATGAGCAGTTCTTC. Amino acid sequence: CSVGHVSAGVYNEQFF. The chain combines TRBV29-1 with TRBJ2-1; 7 nucleotides line up with TRBD2. Germline assignment: CDR1 SQVTM and CDR2 ANQGSEA. The ends lost 4 bases at V and 3 bases at J; junction bases unmatched: 12. The CDR3 runs 16 residues.

The chain is built from TRBV6-5 and TRBJ1-4, with D uncertain. The germline CDR1 and CDR2 sequences are MNHEY and SVGAGI. The CDR3 runs to 13 residues. V lost 7 bases to trimming and J lost 7 bases, with 13 bases between them. CDR3 loop: CASKNRGSEKLFF. As DNA, the CDR3 is TGTGCCAGCAAGAATCGGGGAAGTGAAAAACTGTTTTTT.

The chain recombines TRBV15 with TRBJ2-1; 9 positions agree with TRBD1. This CDR3 has 17 amino acids. After removal of 0 bases from V and 8 bases from J, the junction contained 11 bases not matched to a gene. Germline V lookup: CDR1 LNHNV, CDR2 YYDKDF (reference sequence). As DNA, the CDR3 is TGTGCCACCAGCAGAGATTTAGGGACAGGGTGGACTCATGAGCAGTTCTTC. Translated, it gives CATSRDLGTGWTHEQFF. The full variable domain, its missing parts supplied by reference TRBV15 and TRBJ2-1, is DAMVIQNPRYQVTQFGKPVTLSCSQTLNHNVMYWYQQKSSQAPKLLFHYYDKDFNNEADTPDNFQSRRPNTSFCFLDIRSPGLGDTAMYLCATSRDLGTGWTHEQFFGPGTRLTVL.

V usage is TRBV18 and J usage is TRBJ1-2; TRBD1 aligns across 7 bases. The CDR3 has 15 residues. V was clipped by 4 bases and J by 5 bases; unmatched bases: 10. Germline CDR1 KGHSH, CDR2 LQKENI. The CDR3 loop is CASSQGQAQVYGYTF. CDR3 in DNA: TGTGCCAGCTCACAAGGACAGGCCCAGGTATATGGCTACACCTTC.

The chain combines TRBV1 with TRBJ1-1; the DNA was not used to check the table's D call, TRBD1. TRBV1 is labeled a pseudogene. This CDR3 has 15 amino acids. CDR3: CTSSQERTGNTEAFF. The CDR3, as DNA: TGCACCAGCAGCCAAGAGCGAACAGGGAACACTGAAGCTTTCTTT.

Only a few counts were recorded for this clone. This rearrangement joins TRBV4-1 to TRBJ1-1, with 7 bases aligning to TRBD1. After removal of 1 base from V and 0 bases from J, the junction contained 2 bases not matched to a gene. The germline gives CDR1 MGHRA, CDR2 YSYEKL. This CDR3 contains 15 residues. CDR3 sequence: CASSQVQGLNTEAFF. Written as DNA, the CDR3 is TGCGCCAGCAGCCAAGTACAGGGGCTGAACACTGAAGCTTTCTTT.

The chain has TRBV7-2 and TRBJ2-2; weak D call: TRBD2 (6 bases). The CDR3 runs to 15 residues. Looked up from germline, CDR1 is SGHTA and CDR2 is FQGNSA. V gave up 6 bases and J gave up 2 bases, with 13 bases separating them. For the CDR3, the DNA is TGTGCCAGCAGGTCCGGGACTGTCAACACCGGGGAGCTGTTTTTT. Its protein is CASRSGTVNTGELFF.

This chain connects TRBV6-1 to TRBJ1-1, with 8 bases identical to TRBD1. V shed 3 bases and J 11 bases; nucleotides not matched to a gene: 8. The length of the CDR3 is 13 residues. Germline CDR1 is MNHNS and CDR2 is SASEGT. CDR3 region: CASSESRGRYAFF. The CDR3 DNA sequence: TGTGCCAGCAGTGAGAGCAGGGGGCGTTACGCTTTCTTT.

This clone was counted at least ten times. This CDR3 is CASSSIRRGSTDTQYF. DNA of the CDR3: TGTGCCAGCAGTTCAATTAGGCGGGGCAGCACAGATACGCAGTATTTT. The chain employs TRBV11-2 and TRBJ2-3, with a weak D call TRBD2 (6 bases). This CDR3 spans 16 amino acids. Germline lookup yields CDR1 SGHAT and CDR2 FQNNGV. V was trimmed by 6 bases and J by 0 bases, leaving 16 bases between them.

This clone was seen a handful of times. The rearrangement joins TRBV27 to TRBJ2-5; 7 bases fit TRBD1. The ends lost 3 bases at V and 3 bases at J; junction bases unmatched: 10. The germline V gene encodes CDR1 MNHEY and CDR2 SMNVEV (reference sequence). The CDR3 extends over 16 amino acids. The CDR3 here is CASSFTGVGLEETQYF. The CDR3 DNA is TGTGCCAGCAGTTTCACAGGGGTAGGCCTGGAAGAGACCCAGTACTTC.

This clone was observed many times. The chain combines TRBV7-9 with TRBJ2-6, with D possibly being TRBD2 (6 bases). The CDR3 has 15 residues. V was pared by 1 base and J by 2 bases, with 6 bases between. Germline CDR1 is SEHNR and CDR2 is FQNEAQ (reference sequence). The CDR3 spells CASSLGGAGANVLTF. CDR3 bases: TGTGCCAGCAGCTTAGGGGGGGCTGGGGCCAACGTCCTGACTTTC.

This sequence joins TRBV7-2 and TRBJ1-1; maybe TRBD1 (5 bases). Trimming pared 1 base from V and 2 bases from J, leaving 8 bases between. In germline, CDR1 is SGHTA, CDR2 FQGNSA. The CDR3 runs 14 residues. The CDR3 sequence is CASSLGRGNTEAFF. The CDR3 DNA follows: TGTGCCAGCAGCTTAGGAAGGGGTAACACTGAAGCTTTCTTT.

In this sample, this clone turned up a few times. J is TRBJ2-7 and V is TRBV6-1; 12 nucleotides match TRBD2. The CDR3 spans 17 residues. Trimming cost V 1 base and J 4 bases; bases outside gene matches: 8. The germline CDR1 and CDR2 sequences are MNHNS and SASEGT. The CDR3 here is CASSEGLAGEALYEQYF. CDR3 coding DNA: TGTGCCAGCAGTGAAGGACTAGCGGGAGAGGCCCTGTACGAGCAGTACTTC.

This clone was counted between two and nine times. V usage is TRBV5-6 and J usage is TRBJ1-2, with unresolved D. Trimming pared 0 bases from V and 4 bases from J, leaving 4 bases between. CDR3 size: 12 residues. Germline V gene lookup returns CDR1 SGHDT and CDR2 YYEEEE. The DNA for the CDR3 is TGTGCCAGCAGCTTGGCGGGCTATGGCTACACCTTC. Translation gives CASSLAGYGYTF.

This sequence joins TRBV6-5 and TRBJ1-1; D might be TRBD1 (6 bases). From germline, CDR1 is MNHEY and CDR2 SVGAGI. V dropped 0 bases and J dropped 3 bases, with 11 bases sitting between them. The CDR3 covers 15 residues. The DNA for the CDR3 is TGTGCCAGCAGTTACTCGATTCAGGGGTACACTGAAGCTTTCTTT. It yields the protein CASSYSIQGYTEAFF.

This clone was detected only a few times. The chain recombines TRBV9 with TRBJ1-2, with D possibly matching TRBD1 (5 bases). With 10 bases removed from V and 3 bases from J, the gap between germline ends came to 13 bases. Per germline, CDR1 SGDLS and CDR2 YYNGEE. This CDR3 is 12 amino acids long. In DNA, the CDR3 is TGTGCCCGGCAGGGCTGGGACTATGGCTACACCTTC. As protein: CARQGWDYGYTF. Filled out from reference TRBV9 and TRBJ1-2, the complete variable domain reads DSGVTQTPKHLITATGQRVTLRCSPRSGDLSVYWYQQSLDQGLQFLIQYYNGEERAKGNILERFSAQQFPDLHSELNLSSLELGDSALYFCARQGWDYGYTFGSGTRLTVV.

The chain joins TRBV7-8 to TRBJ1-1; D unresolved. The CDR3 runs 13 residues. From germline, CDR1 is SGHVS and CDR2 FQNEAQ. The V end lost 4 bases, the J end lost 1 base, and 7 bases lay between the germline ends. This CDR3 reads CASSWTRNTEAFF. The CDR3 DNA follows: TGTGCCAGCAGCTGGACTCGGAACACTGAAGCTTTCTTT. The full variable domain, its missing parts supplied by reference TRBV7-8 and TRBJ1-1, is GAGVSQSPRYKVAKRGQDVALRCDPISGHVSLFWYQQALGQGPEFLTYFQNEAQLDKSGLPSDRFFAERPEGSVSTLKIQRTQQEDSAVYLCASSWTRNTEAFFGQGTRLTVV.

CDR3 sequence: CASGRAYNEQFF. The CDR3 nucleotides read TGTGCCAGCGGGAGGGCATACAATGAGCAGTTCTTC. The chain couples TRBV6-1 to TRBJ2-1; 7 bases fit TRBD2. The CDR3 runs 12 residues. Germline trimming cut 8 bases from V and 4 bases from J; bases unmatched to any gene: 2. The V gene's germline CDR1 is MNHNS and CDR2 SASEGT.